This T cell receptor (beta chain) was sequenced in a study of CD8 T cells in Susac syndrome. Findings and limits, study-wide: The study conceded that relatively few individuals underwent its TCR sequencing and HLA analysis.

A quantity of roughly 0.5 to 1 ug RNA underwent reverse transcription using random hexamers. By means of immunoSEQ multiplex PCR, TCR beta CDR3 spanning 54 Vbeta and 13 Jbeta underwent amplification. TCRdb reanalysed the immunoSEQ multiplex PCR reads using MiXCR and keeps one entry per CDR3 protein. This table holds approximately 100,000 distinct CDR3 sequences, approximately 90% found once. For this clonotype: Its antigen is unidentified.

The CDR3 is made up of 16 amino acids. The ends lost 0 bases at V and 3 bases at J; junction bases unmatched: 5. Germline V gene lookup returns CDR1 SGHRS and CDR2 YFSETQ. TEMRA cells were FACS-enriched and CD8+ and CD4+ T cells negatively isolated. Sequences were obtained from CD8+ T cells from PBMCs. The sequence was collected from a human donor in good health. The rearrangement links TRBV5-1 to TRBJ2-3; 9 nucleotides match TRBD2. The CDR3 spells CASSLAPSGETDTQYF. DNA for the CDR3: TGCGCCAGCAGCTTGGCCCCTAGCGGGGAAACAGATACGCAGTATTTT.